Given below is one TCR beta chain in context. Its cognate antigen is unknown. Assay: immunoSEQ multiplex PCR; the TCRdb copy retains only in-frame clones and omits some. The profile covers about 2 million clones, with approximately 94% appearing a single time and about 1.1% taken by the ten largest. Germline V gene lookup returns CDR1 PRHDT and CDR2 FYEKMQ (reference sequence). The CDR3 is 14 amino acids. Trimming stripped 4 bases from V and 1 base from J, with 10 bases between. This sample was included in a study of shared clonotypes between healthy human individuals. General study findings and limits: In several donors, around 4.8% of naive CD4 clonotypes appeared in common.

Only CD45RO-negative cells positively selected for CCR7 counted as naive CD8 cells, so terminally differentiated effector memory CD45RA+ cells were excluded. This chain connects TRBV13 to TRBJ2-5; D gene unclear. The sample comprised naive CD8+ T cells sorted from blood. The TCR sequence derives from a man between 18 and 35 years old in good health. The CDR3 loop reads CASSSLGAQETQYF. The CDR3 DNA is TGTGCCAGCAGCTCCCTGGGTGCCCAAGAGACCCAGTACTTC.